A selection of T cell receptor beta chains follows, all from one sample in a study of T cells in Graves' hyperthyroidism and ophthalmopathy. In TCRdb, the multiplex PCR reads were re-called with MiXCR into one record per CDR3 protein. The repertoire has roughly 710,000 distinct CDR3 sequences, roughly a third of them found once; the top ten carry roughly 30%. Input material: blood. The receptor set was obtained from a woman aged 35 to 49 with Graves' hyperthyroidism. Both conserved end residues are part of each CDR3. The D gene is left open where the match is weak. Clone size is given for some rows only: seen once, a few or many times, or a class if the clone is expanded.

>many|TRBJ1-2|-|TRBV5-1
TGCGCCAGCAGCTTGGTTACCAGGAGAGATGGCTACACCTTC
CASSLVTRRDGYTF
>-|TRBJ2-5|TRBD2|TRBV7-2
TGTGCCAGCAGTCCCTCTTCCCTAGCGGGGGGAACTTTCAGTCAAGAGACCCAGTACTTC
CASSPSSLAGGTFSQETQYF
>-|TRBJ1-5|-|TRBV6-2/TRBV6-3
TGTGCCAGCCGCTGGTTGGGGAATCAGCCCCAGCATTTT
CASRWLGNQPQHF
>few|TRBJ2-5|TRBD1|TRBV7-8
TGTGCCAGCAGCCCCCGGACAGGGGGCTGGGGAGAGACCCAGTACTTC
CASSPRTGGWGETQYF
>-|TRBJ1-2|-|TRBV7-2
TGTGCCAGCAGCTGGGTGGGGACACCGAACTATGGCTACACCTTC
CASSWVGTPNYGYTF
>many|TRBJ2-7|-|TRBV20-1
TGCAGTGTTAGAGACAACTACGAGCAGTACTTC
CSVRDNYEQYF
>few|TRBJ2-7|TRBD2|TRBV6-5
TGTGCCAGCAGTTACTCTCTAGCGGGCTACGAGCAGTACTTC
CASSYSLAGYEQYF
>-|TRBJ1-4|-|TRBV10-3
TGTGCCATCAGTGTTGACAGCGCATATGAAAAACTGTTTTTT
CAISVDSAYEKLFF
>-|TRBJ2-3|TRBD2|TRBV11-1
TGTGCCAGCAGCCGTACTAGCGGAGCCCTTAATACGCAGTATTTT
CASSRTSGALNTQYF
>-|TRBJ1-1|TRBD1|TRBV5-1
TGTGCCAGCAGCTCGGGAGCACAGGGGACGAACACTGAAGCTTTCTTT
CASSSGAQGTNTEAFF
>few|TRBJ2-2|-|TRBV25-1
TGTGCCAGCAGTGACGGTGGTGCGAACACCGGGGAGCTGTTTTTT
CASSDGGANTGELFF
>-|TRBJ2-4|-|TRBV24-1
TGTGCCACCAGTGCTGCCTTAGCCAAAAACATTCAGTACTTC
CATSAALAKNIQYF
>many|TRBJ2-2|-|TRBV11-2
TGTGCCAGCAGCTTAGTACAGTCCGGGGAGCTGTTTTTT
CASSLVQSGELFF
>few|TRBJ1-2|-|TRBV28
TGTGCCAGCAGTTCCGGTCCTCACGGCTACACCTTC
CASSSGPHGYTF
>-|TRBJ1-2|TRBD1|TRBV24-1
TGTGCCACCAGTGACAGAAGACAGGGTGGGGGCTACACCTTC
CATSDRRQGGGYTF
>-|TRBJ2-7|-|TRBV10-3
TGTGCCATCATGAGTGGGGGAATGGGCGGTGAGCAGTACTTC
CAIMSGGMGGEQYF
>once|TRBJ2-4|-|TRBV7-2
TGTGCCAGCAGCTTCGCACAGAGTAACATTCAGTACTTC
CASSFAQSNIQYF
>few|TRBJ2-2|-|TRBV7-2
TGTGCCAGCAGCCGTTCAGGTGTAAACACCGGGGAGCTGTTTTTT
CASSRSGVNTGELFF
>-|TRBJ2-1|-|TRBV2
TGTGCCAGCAGTGACCGAGGTTCCTACAATGAGCAGTTCTTC
CASSDRGSYNEQFF
>many|TRBJ1-1|-|TRBV19
TGTGCCAGTAGTATGGGCCAGGGATATGAAGCTTTCTTT
CASSMGQGYEAFF
>many|TRBJ1-3|-|TRBV7-9
TGTGCCAGCAGTTATGACCTCTCTGGAAACACCATATATTTT
CASSYDLSGNTIYF
>few|TRBJ1-1|TRBD1|TRBV5-1
TGCGCCAGCAGCGGGGGGACAGGGGGAGGGACTGAAGCTTTCTTT
CASSGGTGGGTEAFF
>-|TRBJ1-1|TRBD1|TRBV15
TGTGCCACCAGCGCGGGACAGGAAATTGCTGAAGCTTTCTTT
CATSAGQEIAEAFF
>many|TRBJ2-5|-|TRBV20-1
TGCAGTGCTAGATCCGGGAGAGAGACCCAGTACTTC
CSARSGRETQYF
>many|TRBJ2-7|-|TRBV2
TGTGCCAGCAGGGTCCTTGGGGACGAGCAGTACTTC
CASRVLGDEQYF
>many|TRBJ2-6|-|TRBV12-3/TRBV12-4
TGTGCCAGCAGCTTCCGGGCCGGCAACGTCCTGACTTTC
CASSFRAGNVLTF
>-|TRBJ2-5|-|TRBV12-3/TRBV12-4
TGTGCCAGCAGGGGAGGATACCTACAAGAGACCCAGTACTTC
CASRGGYLQETQYF
>many|TRBJ1-2|-|TRBV12-3/TRBV12-4
TGTGCCAGCAGTTTGGCAGCAAACTATGGCTACACCTTC
CASSLAANYGYTF
>few|TRBJ2-5|TRBD2|TRBV6-5
TGTGCCAGCAGTTACACGCCTAGCGGACAAGAGACCCAGTACTTC
CASSYTPSGQETQYF
>-|TRBJ2-2|-|TRBV10-3
TGTGCCAGTGCTCAGCGGACGGCGAACACCGGGGAGCTGTTTTTT
CASAQRTANTGELFF
>many|TRBJ2-7|TRBD1|TRBV6-5
TGTGCCAGCAGTCTGGGACAGGCTGTCCCCCACGAGCAGTACTTC
CASSLGQAVPHEQYF
>few|TRBJ1-5|TRBD1|TRBV5-6
TGTGCCAGCAGCTCCCGGTGGGCGACAGGGCCTTGGAGCAATCAGCCCCAGCATTTT
CASSSRWATGPWSNQPQHF
>-|TRBJ1-5|-|TRBV19
TGTGCCACCAGCCAGAGCTTGACAGGCGGCAATCAGCCCCAGCATTTT
CATSQSLTGGNQPQHF
>-|TRBJ2-7|-|TRBV19
TGTGCCAGTAGTGGGCCAGGACCCTACGAGCAGTACTTC
CASSGPGPYEQYF
>few|TRBJ1-1|TRBD1|TRBV12-3/TRBV12-4
TGTGCCAGCAGTCCCAGACAGGGTTGGGCTGAAGCTTTCTTT
CASSPRQGWAEAFF
>-|TRBJ1-3|-|TRBV20-1
TGCAGTGCTAGAGGTGGGGGCTCACTCTCTGGAAACACCATATATTTT
CSARGGGSLSGNTIYF
>-|TRBJ1-2|-|TRBV5-6
TGTGCCAGCAGCTTAGCTGGACAACTACTTAACTATGGCTACACCTTC
CASSLAGQLLNYGYTF
>-|TRBJ1-4|-|TRBV30
TGTGCCTGGTTATCAGACAGAACTAATGAAAAACTGTTTTTT
CAWLSDRTNEKLFF
>-|TRBJ2-5|TRBD2|TRBV7-9
TGTGCCAGCAGCTTATCCCGGACTAGCAGATTTCAAGAGACCCAGTACTTC
CASSLSRTSRFQETQYF
>-|TRBJ2-7|-|TRBV6-6
TGTGCCAGCAGTCGCATAGCCTACGAGCAGTACTTC
CASSRIAYEQYF
>few|TRBJ2-7|TRBD2|TRBV12-3/TRBV12-4
TGTGCCAGCAGTTACCGTCTAGCGGCCTCCTACGAGCAGTACTTC
CASSYRLAASYEQYF
>-|TRBJ2-5|-|TRBV7-9
TGTGCCAGCAGCCCGGGCCGGGGGTCTGAGACCCAGTACTTC
CASSPGRGSETQYF
>-|TRBJ2-5|TRBD2|TRBV28
TGTGCCAGCAGGCAGGGACTACTTCGGCAAGAGACCCAGTACTTC
CASRQGLLRQETQYF
>-|TRBJ1-3|-|TRBV20-1
TGCAGTGCTAGAGATCGTACTCTCTCTGGAAACACCATATATTTT
CSARDRTLSGNTIYF
>-|TRBJ2-7|-|TRBV7-9
TGTGCCAGCAGCTCCGGGACCTTTCGCTACGAGCAGTACTTC
CASSSGTFRYEQYF
>-|TRBJ1-2|-|TRBV2
TGTGCCAGCCAAAAGGGGGATGGCTACACCTTC
CASQKGDGYTF
>many|TRBJ1-1|TRBD1|TRBV7-3
TGTGCCAGCAGCCAGGGGGAGACTGAAGCTTTCTTT
CASSQGETEAFF
>few|TRBJ1-5|-|TRBV9
TGTGCCAGCAGCCTCCCCGGAGGGGACAATCAGCCCCAGCATTTT
CASSLPGGDNQPQHF
>-|TRBJ2-7|-|TRBV9
TGTGCCAGCAGCGCCCCGGGCCGGGGCTCCTACGAGCAGTACTTC
CASSAPGRGSYEQYF
>many|TRBJ1-3|TRBD1|TRBV9
TGTGCCAGCAGCATCCTCGCGACAGGGGGCGGTGGAAACACCATATATTTT
CASSILATGGGGNTIYF
>-|TRBJ2-7|-|TRBV29-1
TGCAGCAGTTCCGCGGGACAGAGCTACGAGCAGTACTTC
CSSSAGQSYEQYF
>few|TRBJ2-2|-|TRBV29-1
TGCAGCGTTGAAAGCCGGGCGTGGGGCACCGGGGAGCTGTTTTTT
CSVESRAWGTGELFF
>many|TRBJ1-4|-|TRBV5-1
TGCGCCAGCAGCGTTCTGGGCGGGAGTGAAAAACTGTTTTTT
CASSVLGGSEKLFF
>many|TRBJ2-5|-|TRBV2
TGTGCCAGCCCCGGACGCCCAACTCTGGACCAAGAGACCCAGTACTTC
CASPGRPTLDQETQYF
>-|TRBJ2-6|-|TRBV10-3
TGTGCCATCCTGGGCTTTCCTGGGACCAACGTCCTGACTTTC
CAILGFPGTNVLTF
>-|TRBJ1-5|TRBD1|TRBV10-3
TGTGCCATCAGTGGACAGGGGTGGGAAGAGACCCAGCATTTT
CAISGQGWEETQHF
>many|TRBJ1-6|TRBD1|TRBV10-3
TGTGCCATCAGTGAGACCCCCGGGACAGGTCGACATTCACCCCTCCACTTT
CAISETPGTGRHSPLHF